These 6 T cell receptor beta chains came from one sample sequenced in a study of shared clonotypes between healthy human individuals. Clones were sequenced by immunoSEQ multiplex PCR, and TCRdb holds only the in-frame ones, with some missing. The data contain roughly 1 million clones, around 74% of them seen just once; the ten biggest clones take up 1.2% to 1.5%. The sequencing input was memory CD4+ T cells sorted from blood. The subset was: CD45RA-negative fraction. The receptor source for this set is a young man in good health.

This clone was counted ten times or more. The same CDR3 can be traced to other DNA sequences in this sample. This sequence joins TRBV30 and TRBJ1-2, with no clear D. V shed 0 bases and J shed 8 bases, with 7 bases lying between them. The CDR3 spans 11 residues. The germline gives CDR1 GTSNPN, CDR2 SVGIG (reference sequence). The CDR3 DNA reads TGTGCCTGGAGTGTTATGGGCGGCTACACCTTC. It is translated as CAWSVMGGYTF. The whole variable domain, filled in from reference TRBV30 and TRBJ1-2, reads SQTIHQWPATLVQPVGSPLSLECTVEGTSNPNLYWYRQAAGRGLQLLFYSVGIGQISSEVPQNLSASRPQDRQFILSSKKLLLSDSGFYLCAWSVMGGYTFGSGTRLTVV.

The sample holds one count of this clone. This chain links TRBV5-1 with TRBJ1-4; D is unclear. The V and J ends lost 5 bases and 1 base respectively, with 9 bases between them. From germline, CDR1 is SGHRS and CDR2 YFSETQ. The CDR3 runs to 14 residues. The CDR3 loop reads CASRDSGTNEKLFF. Here the CDR3 DNA reads TGCGCCAGCAGGGACTCTGGAACTAATGAAAAACTGTTTTTT.

This clone was recorded at least ten times. The gene calls are TRBV5-5 and TRBJ1-3; no reliable D call. The CDR3 length is 13 residues. Trimming took 4 bases from V and 10 from J, leaving 15 bases between them. Germline values: CDR1 SGHKS, CDR2 YYEKEE (reference sequence). The CDR3: CASSPPGSGTIYF. The CDR3, as DNA: TGTGCCAGCAGCCCACCGGGATCCGGGACCATATATTTT.

This chain links TRBV7-2 with TRBJ2-7, with TRBD1 identical over 9 bases. This CDR3 contains 14 residues. V shed 1 base and J 7 bases; nucleotides not matched to a gene: 5. Germline V CDR1 and CDR2: SGHTA, FQGNSA. The chain's CDR3 is CASSLDRGPWEQYF. The CDR3 DNA reads as TGTGCCAGCAGCTTAGACAGGGGGCCTTGGGAGCAGTACTTC.

V usage is TRBV4-3 and J usage is TRBJ2-1, with D uncertain. The CDR3 has 13 residues. The germline V gene encodes CDR1 LGHNA and CDR2 YSLEER. Trimming pared 3 bases from V and 10 bases from J, leaving 13 bases between. The CDR3 here is CASSQKTGLEQFF. As DNA, the CDR3 is TGCGCCAGCAGCCAGAAAACTGGGCTCGAGCAGTTCTTC.

This chain joins TRBV28 and TRBJ2-3; 8 bases align to TRBD2. CDR3 length equals 14 residues. J lost 3 bases, V lost 7 bases, and 6 bases had no gene match. Germline CDR1 MDHEN, CDR2 SYDVKM. CDR3 sequence reads: CASILRGATDTQYF. Here the CDR3 DNA reads TGTGCCAGCATTTTGCGGGGGGCGACAGATACGCAGTATTTT.